This T cell receptor beta chain is drawn from a study of cytomegalovirus exposure and HLA in healthy donors. Study-level findings and limits: Researchers counted roughly 150 TCR beta chains as cytomegalovirus-associated. Across all donors, roughly uniform sequencing depth was an assumption of the presence/absence analyses.

The CDR3 is 16 residues long. The trim removed 5 bases at V and 5 bases at J, leaving 12 bases unmatched. The germline CDR1 and CDR2 sequences are SEHNR and FQNEAQ (reference sequence). It was with 60 Vbeta and 13 Jbeta primers that the PCR ran. Original methodology: Among the unique TCR beta chains that a later analysis counted, 70 million to 85 million in all, around 11 million were shared. Sequencing used immunoSEQ multiplex PCR; TCRdb keeps in-frame clones, though not all of them. For V, J and clone size, that table is used; D and trimming come from the DNA. This table has about 130,000 clones, 75% to 85% appearing once. As for this clone: Its antigen is not identified.

The sequence derives from a man between 35 and 55 years old in good health and CMV-seronegative. The sequenced sample consisted of PBMCs. The chain links TRBV7-9 to TRBJ2-5, with 9 bases aligning to TRBD2. The CDR3 sequence is CASSPRLAGGQETQYF. As DNA, the CDR3 is TGTGCCAGCAGCCCGAGGTTGGCGGGGGGGCAGGAGACCCAGTACTTC.